This T cell receptor (beta chain) originates from a study of T cells expressing NK-cell markers. Study background: Researchers got TCR beta repertoires out of sorted CD3+CD56+NKG2C+, CD3+CD56+NKG2C- and CD3+CD56-NKG2C+ T cells.

The V gene's germline CDR1 is SGHRS and CDR2 YFSETQ. The CDR3 spans 15 residues. One entry per CDR3 protein, without DNA, is what TCRdb gives after re-calling the 5' RACE reads. This specimen shows 350,000 to 450,000 distinct CDR3 sequences; the ten leading clones hold 4% to 6.5%. Study-wide findings and caveats: Once again these clonotypes came out on top in the CD3+CD56-NKG2C+ fraction of several donors. In several donors, dominant CD3+CD56+NKG2C+ clones formed about 1.0-8% of CD8+ cells.

On this clonotype itself: The antigen remains unidentified.

The sample taken for sequencing was blood T cells: a sorted CD56 or NKG2C T cell subset, CD4+ or CD8+ T cells, or bulk PBMC T cells (not recorded which). This sequence originates from a man aged 18-70 years in good health. The rearrangement uses TRBV5-1 and TRBJ1-4. The CDR3 protein is CASSLGTAGDEKLFF.